The TCR beta chain described here comes from a study of blood T cell repertoires in COVID-19. The protocol was immunoSEQ multiplex PCR, while the TCRdb copy is restricted to in-frame clones and leaves out a portion. The sample has about 89,000 clones, 75% to 85% seen once. Germline CDR1 is SGHTA and CDR2 is FQGNSA. V gave up 1 base and J gave up 4 bases, with 13 bases separating them. This CDR3 is 16 amino acids long. Sequences were obtained from peripheral blood. The chain has TRBV7-2 and TRBJ2-2, with D tentatively TRBD2 (7 bases). The sequence was obtained from a woman over 75 with acute or convalescent COVID-19. In nucleotides, the CDR3 is TGTGCCAGCAGCTTAGGGGGGGGCCCGGGCACCGGGGAGCTGTTTTTT. Protein: CASSLGGGPGTGELFF.